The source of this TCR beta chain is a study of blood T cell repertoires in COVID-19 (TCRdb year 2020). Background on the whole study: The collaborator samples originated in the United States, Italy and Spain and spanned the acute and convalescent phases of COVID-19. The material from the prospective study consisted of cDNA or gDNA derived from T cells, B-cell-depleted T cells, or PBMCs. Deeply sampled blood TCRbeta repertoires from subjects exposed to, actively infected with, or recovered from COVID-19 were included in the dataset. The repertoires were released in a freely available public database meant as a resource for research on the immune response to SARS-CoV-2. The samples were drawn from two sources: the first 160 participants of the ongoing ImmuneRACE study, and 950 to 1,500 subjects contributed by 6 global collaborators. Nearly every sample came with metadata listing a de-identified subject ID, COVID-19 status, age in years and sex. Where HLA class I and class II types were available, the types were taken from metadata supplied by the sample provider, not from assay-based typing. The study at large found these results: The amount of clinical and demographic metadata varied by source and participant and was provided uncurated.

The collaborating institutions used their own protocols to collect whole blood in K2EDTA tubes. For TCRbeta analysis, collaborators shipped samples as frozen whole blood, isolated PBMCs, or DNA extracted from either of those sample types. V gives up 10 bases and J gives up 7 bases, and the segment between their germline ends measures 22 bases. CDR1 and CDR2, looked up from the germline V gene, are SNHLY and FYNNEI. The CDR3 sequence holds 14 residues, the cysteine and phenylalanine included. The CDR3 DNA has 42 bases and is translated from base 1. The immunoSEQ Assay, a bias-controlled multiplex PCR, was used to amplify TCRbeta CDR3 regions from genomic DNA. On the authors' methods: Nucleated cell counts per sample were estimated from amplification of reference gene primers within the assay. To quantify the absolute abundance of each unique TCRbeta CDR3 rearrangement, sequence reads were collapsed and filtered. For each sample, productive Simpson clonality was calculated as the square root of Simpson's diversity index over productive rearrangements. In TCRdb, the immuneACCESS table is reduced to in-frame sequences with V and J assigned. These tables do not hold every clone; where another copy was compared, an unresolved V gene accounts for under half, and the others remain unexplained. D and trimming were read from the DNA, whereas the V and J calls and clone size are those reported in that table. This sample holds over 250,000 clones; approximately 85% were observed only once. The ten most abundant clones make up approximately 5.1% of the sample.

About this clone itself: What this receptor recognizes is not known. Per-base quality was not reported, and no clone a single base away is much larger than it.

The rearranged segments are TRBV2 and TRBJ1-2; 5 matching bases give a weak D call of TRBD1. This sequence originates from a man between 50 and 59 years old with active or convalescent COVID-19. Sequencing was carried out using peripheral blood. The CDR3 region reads CATRLGQGYGGYTF. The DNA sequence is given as TGTGCCACCCGTCTGGGGCAGGGTTACGGTGGCTACACCTTC.